One sample yielded the 27 T cell receptor beta chains listed below, sequenced in a study of breast tumors, draining lymph nodes, adjacent tissues. Samples came from axillary lymph nodes draining the breast cancer. TCRdb itself ran the multiplex PCR reads through MiXCR, one entry per CDR3 protein. The sample carries 83,000 or so distinct CDR3 sequences, about 21% recorded once. Sequencing used axillary lymph node tissue. Receptor source: a female donor with breast cancer. Some clones in this sample may be carry-over from other donors' samples.

This clonotype appeared many times. The rearrangement uses TRBV20-1 and TRBJ2-1; 7 bases agree with TRBD1. This CDR3 is built from 15 residues. The trim removed 0 bases at V and 10 bases at J, leaving 12 bases unmatched. Germline loops: CDR1 DFQATT, CDR2 SNEGSKA (reference sequence). CDR3: CSARDSRTGFLEQFF. The CDR3 DNA reads TGCAGTGCTAGAGACAGCAGGACAGGCTTTCTGGAGCAGTTCTTC.

At least ten counts were recorded for this clonotype. The rearrangement uses TRBV19 and TRBJ2-1; D might be TRBD1 (5 bases). The CDR3 runs 14 residues. Germline V CDR1 and CDR2: LNHDA, SQIVND (reference sequence). V lost 0 bases and J lost 9, with 12 bases in between. The CDR3 DNA follows: TGTGCCAGTAGTATAGATCAGGGTCCTAGTGAGCAGTTCTTC. It is translated as CASSIDQGPSEQFF.

This clonotype was counted many times. The rearrangement links TRBV20-1 to TRBJ2-3; 8 nucleotides align to TRBD2. CDR1 is DFQATT, CDR2 SNEGSKA, per germline (reference sequence). This CDR3 contains 16 residues. V dropped 0 bases and J dropped 5; count of bases not matched to a gene: 10. CDR3 sequence reads: CSARDAPSGSRDTQYF. DNA for the CDR3: TGCAGTGCTAGAGATGCGCCTAGCGGGTCGAGAGATACGCAGTATTTT.

The chain is built from TRBV24-1 and TRBJ1-5; 7 nucleotides align to TRBD1. Germline V gene data show CDR1 as KGHDR and CDR2 as SFDVKD. CDR3 length: 15 residues. The J segment lost 7 bases and the V segment lost 2 bases, leaving 7 bases of the junction unmatched. The CDR3, as DNA: TGTGCCACCAGTGATTCGACAGGGTCATCCCAGCCCCAGCATTTT. Protein product: CATSDSTGSSQPQHF.

The rearrangement joins TRBV3-1 to TRBJ1-5, with D unclear. This CDR3 comprises 15 residues. Trimming cost V 5 bases and J 7 bases, with 18 bases left between them. From germline, CDR1 is LGHDT and CDR2 YNNKEL (reference sequence). The CDR3 bases are TGTGCCAGCAGCGGCGGGAGTACCGGGCTACAGCCCCAGCATTTT. Translation gives CASSGGSTGLQPQHF.

To note about this clonotype: This clone may be a read error of a much larger clone one base away. This rearrangement joins TRBV6-5 to TRBJ2-3, with unresolved D. The CDR3 length is 11 residues. Looked up from germline, CDR1 is MNHEY and CDR2 is SVGAGI. V lost 8 bases and J lost 6, with 9 bases in between. CDR3 amino acids: CASRAADTQYF. The CDR3 bases are TGTGCCAGCCGGGCCGCGGATACGCAGTATTTT.

A word on this clonotype: A read error may be the cause here, since a much bigger clone is one base away. The genes are TRBV7-8 and TRBJ2-2; 8 positions agree with TRBD2. Germline V gene sequence: CDR1 SGHVS, CDR2 FQNEAQ. CDR3 length: 15 residues. CDR3 in DNA: TGTGCCAGCCGGGCCCGCGGGAGGAATACCGGGGAGCTGTCTTTT. Residues: CASRARGRNTGELSF.

This clonotype has a count of ten or more. The chain carries TRBV5-1 and TRBJ2-2; 9 bases agree with TRBD2. Germline values: CDR1 SGHRS, CDR2 YFSETQ. With 4 bases clipped from V and 2 bases from J, the junction kept 3 bases outside the gene matches. This CDR3 contains 15 residues. CDR3 sequence reads: CASSQGLANTGELFF. Here the CDR3 DNA reads TGCGCCAGCAGCCAGGGACTAGCCAACACCGGGGAGCTGTTTTTT.

This rearrangement joins TRBV2 to TRBJ2-1, with a tentative D call TRBD1 (6 bases). V was pared by 9 bases and J by 6 bases, with 15 bases between. The CDR3 consists of 13 residues. Germline V CDR1 and CDR2: SNHLY, FYNNEI. CDR3 amino acids: CASKNRDFNEQFF. As DNA, the CDR3 is TGTGCCAGTAAAAACAGGGATTTCAATGAGCAGTTCTTC.

This clonotype came up many times. The rearrangement links TRBV20-1 to TRBJ2-3; 9 bases fit TRBD2. Germline-derived CDR1 and CDR2 are DFQATT and SNEGSKA (reference sequence). Trimming at V came to 0 bases and at J to 1 base, leaving 20 bases not matched to a gene. This CDR3 contains 21 residues. The CDR3 sequence: CSARDQRGRASGTLGTDTQYF. For the CDR3, the DNA is TGCAGTGCTAGAGATCAACGGGGCAGGGCTAGCGGGACTTTAGGCACAGATACGCAGTATTTT.

This clonotype has at least ten counts. This chain joins TRBV4-1 and TRBJ2-2; D not resolved. V shed 0 bases and J shed 7 bases, with 12 bases lying between them. The germline gives CDR1 MGHRA, CDR2 YSYEKL. The CDR3 loop spans 15 amino acids. The CDR3 is CASSQESYQIGELFF. CDR3 bases: TGCGCCAGCAGCCAAGAAAGTTATCAGATCGGGGAGCTGTTTTTT.

This clonotype was counted a single time. V is TRBV6-1 and J is TRBJ2-1; perhaps TRBD2 as D (6 bases). The CDR3 loop spans 13 amino acids. Germline V lookup: CDR1 MNHNS, CDR2 SASEGT. Trimming stripped 8 bases from V and 8 bases from J, with 16 bases between. The CDR3 bases are TGTGCCAGCCTAGAAGGGGTAGCGGATGAGCAGTTCTTC. Protein sequence: CASLEGVADEQFF.

V and J are TRBV20-1 and TRBJ2-1; a possible D gene is TRBD2 (5 bases). The V end was cut by 0 bases, the J end by 1 base, with 10 bases between. The CDR3 extends over 15 amino acids. Per the germline V gene, CDR1 is DFQATT and CDR2 is SNEGSKA (reference sequence). The CDR3 loop is CSARDPGKSYNEQFF. DNA for the CDR3: TGCAGTGCTAGAGATCCGGGGAAGTCCTACAATGAGCAGTTCTTC.

In regard to this clonotype: Germline is not matched at one junction end, which may reflect a read error. The genes are TRBV6-5 and TRBJ2-3; 7 positions match TRBD1. CDR3 length equals 15 residues. Per germline, CDR1 MNHEY and CDR2 SVGAGI. The CDR3 nucleotides read TGTGCTAGCAGTTTCCCCCCGAGGACAGGACATACGCAGTATTTT. Translation gives CASSFPPRTGHTQYF.

The table lists this clonotype with many counts. J is TRBJ2-3 and V is TRBV5-6; D is possibly TRBD1 (5 bases). V gave up 3 bases and J gave up 7 bases, with 18 bases separating them. Germline V gene data show CDR1 as SGHDT and CDR2 as YYEEEE. CDR3 length equals 15 residues. CDR3 DNA: TGTGCCAGCAGCTCTTGGTTAGGCAGGGCAAATACGCAGTATTTT. Residues: CASSSWLGRANTQYF.

J is TRBJ2-1 and V is TRBV20-1, with 9 positions matching TRBD2. The CDR3 is 16 amino acids. The trim removed 0 bases at V and 9 bases at J, leaving 12 bases unmatched. The germline V gene has CDR1 DFQATT and CDR2 SNEGSKA (reference sequence). CDR3 residues: CSAREVSGSPASEQFF. In nucleotides, the CDR3 is TGCAGTGCTAGAGAGGTTAGCGGGAGTCCTGCCAGTGAGCAGTTCTTC.

V and J are TRBV12-5 and TRBJ2-6; D is unresolved. Trimming cost V 1 base and J 0 bases, with 13 bases left between them. The CDR3 consists of 18 residues. The V gene's germline CDR1 is LGHNT and CDR2 FRNRAP. The CDR3, as DNA: TGTGCTAGTGGTTTGGGTCCCGAGAACCCCTCTGGGGCCAACGTCCTGACTTTC. Residues: CASGLGPENPSGANVLTF.

This clonotype was seen ten or more times. The genes are TRBV12-3 or TRBV12-4 and TRBJ2-1; 7 nucleotides line up with TRBD2. J gave up 10 bases and V 6 bases, and 6 bases lay outside the gene matches. CDR3 size: 12 residues. The CDR3 sequence is CASRTGLVEQFF. In DNA form, the CDR3 reads TGTGCCAGCAGAACCGGACTAGTGGAGCAGTTCTTC.

The chain combines TRBV28 with TRBJ2-1, with TRBD2 as a possible D gene (6 bases). V lost 8 bases and J 10 bases, leaving 21 bases between the germline ends. CDR1 and CDR2 from the germline V gene are MDHEN and SYDVKM. This CDR3 region has 14 residues. The CDR3 sequence: CASLRAGIRGEQFF. In DNA form, the CDR3 reads TGTGCCAGCCTCAGGGCGGGAATTAGAGGCGAGCAGTTCTTC.

J is TRBJ1-3 and V is TRBV24-1; unclear D gene. The V end was cut by 4 bases, the J end by 2 bases, with 17 bases between. Germline V gene lookup returns CDR1 KGHDR and CDR2 SFDVKD. The CDR3 totals 17 residues. The DNA for the CDR3 is TGTGCCACCAGTGACCACAGCCGAAGCCGACCTGGAAACACCATATATTTT. It translates to CATSDHSRSRPGNTIYF.

V and J are TRBV14 and TRBJ2-2; 8 bases fit TRBD1. Per germline, CDR1 SGHDN and CDR2 FVKESK. CDR3 length: 17 residues. The ends lost 0 bases at V and 2 bases at J; junction bases unmatched: 5. CDR3 protein: CASSQDSGQGNTGELFF. The CDR3 region has the DNA TGTGCCAGCAGCCAAGATAGCGGACAGGGCAACACCGGGGAGCTGTTTTTT. Drawing the rest from reference TRBV14 and TRBJ2-2, the complete variable domain is EAGVTQFPSHSVIEKGQTVTLRCDPISGHDNLYWYRRVMGKEIKFLLHFVKESKQDESGMPNNRFLAERTGGTYSTLKVQPAELEDSGVYFCASSQDSGQGNTGELFFGEGSRLTVL.

This clonotype occurred many times. The genes are TRBV6-6 and TRBJ2-7, with a possible D match to TRBD1 (6 bases). Germline CDR1 is MNHNY and CDR2 is SVGAGI (reference sequence). The CDR3 covers 16 residues. Trimming cost V 0 bases and J 0 bases, with 12 bases left between them. The CDR3 sequence is CASSYSGARGSYEQYF. The CDR3 coding sequence is TGTGCCAGCAGTTACTCGGGGGCCAGGGGCTCCTACGAGCAGTACTTC.

This clonotype came up many times. The chain is built from TRBV6-1 and TRBJ2-1, with TRBD2 matching over 11 bases. With 5 bases clipped from V and 4 bases from J, the junction kept 1 base outside the gene matches. Per germline, CDR1 MNHNS and CDR2 SASEGT. This CDR3 is 14 amino acids long. CDR3 DNA: TGTGCCAGCAGTTTAGCGGGAGGGTACAATGAGCAGTTCTTC. It codes for CASSLAGGYNEQFF.

This clonotype was seen at least ten times. The V call is TRBV20-1, the J call TRBJ2-1, with 13 nucleotides matching TRBD2. The germline CDR1 and CDR2 sequences are DFQATT and SNEGSKA (reference sequence). The CDR3 runs 18 residues. V shed 5 bases and J 1 base; nucleotides not matched to a gene: 11. CDR3 sequence reads: CSAPLMGLAGLSYNEQFF. The DNA of the CDR3 is TGCAGTGCTCCTCTAATGGGACTAGCGGGATTATCCTACAATGAGCAGTTCTTC.

This clonotype was seen ten or more times. This chain joins TRBV11-1 and TRBJ2-1; no clear D gene. The CDR3 covers 15 residues. Germline lookup yields CDR1 SGHAT and CDR2 FQDESV (reference sequence). Deletions cut 4 bases from V and 7 bases from J, with 17 bases between. The DNA of the CDR3 is TGTGCCAGCAGCTCCCCGGGTCCCCAATCTAATGAGCAGTTCTTC. This sequence encodes CASSSPGPQSNEQFF.

V is TRBV7-2 and J is TRBJ2-3, with 10 bases lining up with TRBD2. From germline, CDR1 is SGHTA and CDR2 FQGNSA. V trimming: 8 bases; J trimming: 0 bases; junction bases outside the gene matches: 5. CDR3 size: 15 residues. For the CDR3, the DNA is TGTGCCAGCTCAGGACTAGCGGCTAGCACAGATACGCAGTATTTT. Residues: CASSGLAASTDTQYF.

Ten or more counts support this clonotype. V and J are TRBV19 and TRBJ2-7; TRBD1 matches 8 bases. The J segment lost 4 bases and the V segment lost 5 bases, leaving 13 bases of the junction unmatched. The CDR3 spans 16 residues. CDR1 and CDR2 from the germline V gene are LNHDA and SQIVND (reference sequence). The CDR3: CASSQNSGTGTYEQYF. The CDR3, as DNA: TGTGCCAGTAGTCAAAACTCCGGGACAGGCACGTACGAGCAGTACTTC.